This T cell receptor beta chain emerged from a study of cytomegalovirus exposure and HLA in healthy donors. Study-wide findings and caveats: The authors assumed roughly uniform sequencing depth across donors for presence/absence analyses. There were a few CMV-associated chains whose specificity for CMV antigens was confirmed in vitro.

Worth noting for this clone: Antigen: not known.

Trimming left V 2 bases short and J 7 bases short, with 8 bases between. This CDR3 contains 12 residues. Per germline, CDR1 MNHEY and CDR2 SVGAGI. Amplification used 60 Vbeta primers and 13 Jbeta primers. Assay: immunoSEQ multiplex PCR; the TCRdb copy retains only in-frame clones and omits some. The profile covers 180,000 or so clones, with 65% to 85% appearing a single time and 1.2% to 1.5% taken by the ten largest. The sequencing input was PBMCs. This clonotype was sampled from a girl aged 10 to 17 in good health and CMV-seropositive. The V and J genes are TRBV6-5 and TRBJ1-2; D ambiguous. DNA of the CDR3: TGTGCCAGCAGTTACCCTACGGGTGGCTACACCTTC. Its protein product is CASSYPTGGYTF.